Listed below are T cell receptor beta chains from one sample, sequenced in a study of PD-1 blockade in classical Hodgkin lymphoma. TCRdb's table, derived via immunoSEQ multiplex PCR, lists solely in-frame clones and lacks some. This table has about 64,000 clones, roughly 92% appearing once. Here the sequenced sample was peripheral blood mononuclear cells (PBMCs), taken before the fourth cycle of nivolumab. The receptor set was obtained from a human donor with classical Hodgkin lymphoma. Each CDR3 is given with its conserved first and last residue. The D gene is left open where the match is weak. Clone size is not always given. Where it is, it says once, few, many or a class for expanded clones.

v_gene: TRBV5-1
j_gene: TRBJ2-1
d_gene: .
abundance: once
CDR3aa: CASSLMGPYRGGNNEQFF
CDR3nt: TGCGCCAGCAGCTTGATGGGACCATACAGGGGAGGGAACAATGAGCAGTTCTTC

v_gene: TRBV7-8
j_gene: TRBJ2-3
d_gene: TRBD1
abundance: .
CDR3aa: CASSTDRAGLTDTQYF
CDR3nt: TGTGCCAGCAGCACCGACAGGGCTGGGCTCACAGATACGCAGTATTTT

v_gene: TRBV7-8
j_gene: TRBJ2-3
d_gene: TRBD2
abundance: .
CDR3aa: CASSLAGEGPPRDTQYF
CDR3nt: TGTGCCAGCAGCTTAGCGGGGGAGGGGCCGCCCCGAGATACGCAGTATTTT

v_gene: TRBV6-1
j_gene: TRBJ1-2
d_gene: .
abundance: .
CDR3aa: CASSETGSNSGYTF
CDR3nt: TGTGCCAGCAGTGAAACAGGGTCCAACTCTGGCTACACCTTC

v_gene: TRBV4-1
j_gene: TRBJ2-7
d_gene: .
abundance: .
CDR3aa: CASSQSTSGIYEQYF
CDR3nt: TGCGCCAGCAGCCAATCCACTAGTGGAATCTACGAGCAGTACTTC

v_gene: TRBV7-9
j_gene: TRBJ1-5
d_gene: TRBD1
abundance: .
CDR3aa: CASSSDRVINQPQHF
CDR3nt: TGTGCCAGCAGCTCGGACAGGGTTATTAATCAGCCCCAGCATTTT

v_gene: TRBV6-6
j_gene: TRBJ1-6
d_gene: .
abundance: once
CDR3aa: CASSPGAGGSPLHF
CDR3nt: TGTGCCAGCAGTCCCGGGGCGGGAGGGTCACCCCTCCACTTT

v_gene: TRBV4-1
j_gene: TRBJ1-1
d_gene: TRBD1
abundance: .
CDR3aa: CASSYVTGLNTEAFF
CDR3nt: TGCGCCAGCAGCTATGTGACAGGGCTGAACACTGAAGCTTTCTTT

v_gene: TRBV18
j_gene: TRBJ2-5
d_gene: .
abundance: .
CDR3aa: CASSPQETQYF
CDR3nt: TGTGCCAGCTCGCCTCAAGAGACCCAGTACTTC

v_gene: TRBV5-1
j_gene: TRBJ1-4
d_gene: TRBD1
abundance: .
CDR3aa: CASSLAAGGFEKLFF
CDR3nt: TGCGCCAGCAGCTTGGCGGCAGGGGGTTTTGAAAAACTGTTTTTT

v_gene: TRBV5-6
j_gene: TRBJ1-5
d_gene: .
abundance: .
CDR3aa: CASSRDRNQPQHF
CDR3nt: TGTGCCAGCAGCCGGGACCGGAATCAGCCCCAGCATTTT

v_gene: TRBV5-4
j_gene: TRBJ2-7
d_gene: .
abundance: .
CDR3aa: CASSLGRSYEQYF
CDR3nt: TGTGCCAGCAGCTTGGGTAGGTCCTACGAGCAGTACTTC

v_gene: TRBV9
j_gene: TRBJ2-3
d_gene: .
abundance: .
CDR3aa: CASSDFVSATDTQYF
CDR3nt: TGTGCCAGCAGCGATTTTGTTAGTGCCACAGATACGCAGTATTTT

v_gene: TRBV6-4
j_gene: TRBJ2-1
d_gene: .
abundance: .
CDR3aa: CASSDSGMGYNEQFF
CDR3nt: TGTGCCAGCAGTGACTCCGGAATGGGCTACAATGAGCAGTTCTTC

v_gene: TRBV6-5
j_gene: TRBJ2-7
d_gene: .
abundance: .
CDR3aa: CASSYGASSSVEQYF
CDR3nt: TGTGCCAGCAGTTACGGGGCTAGCTCATCCGTGGAGCAGTACTTC

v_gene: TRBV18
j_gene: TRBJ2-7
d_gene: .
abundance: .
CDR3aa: CASSPQGSSYEQYF
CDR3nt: TGTGCCAGCTCACCACAGGGGAGCTCCTACGAGCAGTACTTC

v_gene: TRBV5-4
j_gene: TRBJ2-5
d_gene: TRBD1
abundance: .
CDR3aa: CASSLPGQAQETQYF
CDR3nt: TGTGCCAGCAGCCTCCCCGGACAGGCCCAAGAGACCCAGTACTTC

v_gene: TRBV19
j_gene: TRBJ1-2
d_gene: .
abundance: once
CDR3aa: CASSSSPGPTSYGYTF
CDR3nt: TGTGCCAGTAGTTCAAGCCCGGGACCGACTTCTTATGGCTACACCTTC

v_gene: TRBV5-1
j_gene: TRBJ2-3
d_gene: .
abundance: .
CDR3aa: CASSLPTGTDTQYF
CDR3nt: TGCGCCAGCAGCTTACCAACGGGCACAGATACGCAGTATTTT

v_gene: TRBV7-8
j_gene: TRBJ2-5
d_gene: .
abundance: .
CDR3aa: CASSKVETQYF
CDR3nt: TGTGCCAGCAGTAAGGTTGAGACCCAGTACTTC

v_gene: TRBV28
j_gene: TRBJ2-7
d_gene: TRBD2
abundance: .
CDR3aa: CASSQTSSYEQYF
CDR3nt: TGTGCCAGCAGCCAGACTAGCAGCTACGAGCAGTACTTC

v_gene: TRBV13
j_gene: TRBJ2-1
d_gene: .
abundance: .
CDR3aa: CASSLVHSSYNEQFF
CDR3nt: TGTGCCAGCAGCTTAGTACACAGCTCCTACAATGAGCAGTTCTTC

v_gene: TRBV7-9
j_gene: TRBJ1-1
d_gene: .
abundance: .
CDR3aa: CASSLGRGAFF
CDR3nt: TGTGCCAGCAGCTTAGGGAGGGGAGCTTTCTTT

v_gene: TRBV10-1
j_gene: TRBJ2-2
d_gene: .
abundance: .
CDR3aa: CASSASGTHGELFF
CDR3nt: TGCGCCAGCAGTGCCTCGGGAACACACGGGGAGCTGTTTTTT

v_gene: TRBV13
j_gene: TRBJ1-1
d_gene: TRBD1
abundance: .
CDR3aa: CASSSLQGVNTEAFF
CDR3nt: TGTGCCAGCAGCTCCCTACAGGGGGTGAACACTGAAGCTTTCTTT

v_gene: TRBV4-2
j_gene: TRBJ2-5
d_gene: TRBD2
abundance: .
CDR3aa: CASSHVASGGRETQYF
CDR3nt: TGTGCCAGCAGCCACGTTGCGAGCGGGGGACGAGAGACCCAGTACTTC

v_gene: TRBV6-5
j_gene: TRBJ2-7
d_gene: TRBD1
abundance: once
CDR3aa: CASSYSGQGLSYEQYF
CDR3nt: TGTGCCAGCAGTTACTCCGGACAGGGGCTGTCCTACGAGCAGTACTTC

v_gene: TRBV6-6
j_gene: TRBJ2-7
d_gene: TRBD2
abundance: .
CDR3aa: CASSPSGPLYEQYF
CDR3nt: TGTGCCAGCAGTCCTAGCGGGCCTCTCTACGAGCAGTACTTC

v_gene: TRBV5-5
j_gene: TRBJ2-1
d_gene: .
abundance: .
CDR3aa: CASSLRINEQFF
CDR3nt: TGTGCCAGCAGCCTTCGGATCAATGAGCAGTTCTTC

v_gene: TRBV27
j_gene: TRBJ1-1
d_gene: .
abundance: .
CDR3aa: CASSLSTGLNTEAFF
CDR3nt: TGTGCCAGCAGTTTATCAACAGGTTTGAACACTGAAGCTTTCTTT

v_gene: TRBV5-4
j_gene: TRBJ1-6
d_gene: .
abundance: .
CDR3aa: CASSLDPDNSPLHF
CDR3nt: TGTGCCAGCAGCTTGGACCCAGATAATTCACCCCTCCACTTT

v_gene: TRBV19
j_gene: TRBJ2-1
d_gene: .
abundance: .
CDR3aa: CASSIDVSNEQFF
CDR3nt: TGTGCCAGTAGTATAGATGTTTCCAATGAGCAGTTCTTC

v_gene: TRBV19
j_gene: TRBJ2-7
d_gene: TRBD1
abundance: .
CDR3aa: CASSIVQGAYEQYF
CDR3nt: TGTGCCAGTAGTATAGTCCAGGGGGCCTACGAGCAGTACTTC

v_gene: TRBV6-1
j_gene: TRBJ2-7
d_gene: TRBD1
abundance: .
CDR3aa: CASSVNWGQTSYEQYF
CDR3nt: TGTGCCAGCAGTGTCAACTGGGGACAGACCTCCTACGAGCAGTACTTC

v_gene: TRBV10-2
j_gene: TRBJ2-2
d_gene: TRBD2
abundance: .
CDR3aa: CASSYPSGRANTGELFF
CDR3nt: TGCGCCAGCAGTTATCCGAGCGGGAGGGCGAACACCGGGGAGCTGTTTTTT

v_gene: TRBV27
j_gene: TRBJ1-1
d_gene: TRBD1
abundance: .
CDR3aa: CASRTQGARPEAFF
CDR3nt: TGTGCCAGCAGAACCCAGGGGGCAAGACCGGAAGCTTTCTTT

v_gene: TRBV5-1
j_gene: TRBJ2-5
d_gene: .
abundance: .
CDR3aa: CASSFLGSETQYF
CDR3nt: TGCGCCAGCAGCTTCCTAGGTTCTGAGACCCAGTACTTC

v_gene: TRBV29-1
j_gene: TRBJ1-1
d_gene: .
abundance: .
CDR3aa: CSVAQVGTEAFF
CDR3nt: TGCAGCGTTGCCCAAGTGGGCACTGAAGCTTTCTTT

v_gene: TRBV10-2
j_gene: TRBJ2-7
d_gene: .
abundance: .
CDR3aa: CASSHSGSRSYEQYF
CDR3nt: TGCGCCAGCAGTCATTCGGGGTCCCGCTCCTACGAGCAGTACTTC

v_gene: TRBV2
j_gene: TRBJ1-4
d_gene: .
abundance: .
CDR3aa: CASSYDRPQANEKLFF
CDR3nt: TGTGCCAGCAGTTATGACCGACCGCAGGCTAATGAAAAACTGTTTTTT

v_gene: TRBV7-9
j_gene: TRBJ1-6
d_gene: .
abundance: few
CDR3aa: CASSPELGSPLHF
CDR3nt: TGTGCCAGCAGCCCAGAGTTGGGATCACCCCTCCACTTT

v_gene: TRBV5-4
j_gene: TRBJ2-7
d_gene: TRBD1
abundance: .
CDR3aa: CASSLGQGPYEQYF
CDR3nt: TGTGCCAGCAGCTTGGGACAGGGCCCCTACGAGCAGTACTTC

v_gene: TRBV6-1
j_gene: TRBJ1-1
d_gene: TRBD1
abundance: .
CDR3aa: CASSEQGALNTEAFF
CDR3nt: TGTGCCAGCAGTGAACAGGGGGCTTTGAACACTGAAGCTTTCTTT

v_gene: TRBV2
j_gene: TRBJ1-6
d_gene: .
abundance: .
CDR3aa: CASSLNLAGYNSPLHF
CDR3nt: TGTGCCAGCAGTCTTAATCTGGCAGGCTATAATTCACCCCTCCACTTT

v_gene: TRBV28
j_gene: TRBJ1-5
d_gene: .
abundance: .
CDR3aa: CASSFRGQHQPQHF
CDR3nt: TGTGCCAGCAGTTTCCGGGGCCAGCATCAGCCCCAGCATTTT

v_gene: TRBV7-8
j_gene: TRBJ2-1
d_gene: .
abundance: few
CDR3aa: CASSFGGSRNEQFF
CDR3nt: TGTGCCAGCAGCTTCGGGGGTTCCCGGAATGAGCAGTTCTTC

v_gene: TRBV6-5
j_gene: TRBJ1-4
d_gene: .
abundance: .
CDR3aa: CASSRTVGEKLFF
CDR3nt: TGTGCCAGCAGTCGGACAGTCGGTGAAAAACTGTTTTTT

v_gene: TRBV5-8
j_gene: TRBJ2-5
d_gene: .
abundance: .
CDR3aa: CASSLFKETQYF
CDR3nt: TGTGCCAGCAGCTTGTTTAAAGAGACCCAGTACTTC

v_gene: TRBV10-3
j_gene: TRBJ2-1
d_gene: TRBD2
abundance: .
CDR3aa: CAISEASGGHVLYNEQFF
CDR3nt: TGTGCCATCAGTGAGGCTAGCGGGGGACACGTTTTATACAATGAGCAGTTCTTC

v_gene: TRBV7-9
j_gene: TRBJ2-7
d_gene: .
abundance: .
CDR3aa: CASSSRGAPSEQYF
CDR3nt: TGTGCCAGCAGCTCGCGGGGTGCTCCCTCCGAGCAGTACTTC

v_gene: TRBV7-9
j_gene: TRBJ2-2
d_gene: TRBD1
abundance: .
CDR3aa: CASSGTGAGELFF
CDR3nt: TGTGCCAGCAGCGGGACAGGGGCCGGGGAGCTGTTTTTT

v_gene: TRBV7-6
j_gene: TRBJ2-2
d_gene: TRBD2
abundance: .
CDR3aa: CASSSTSGTGELFF
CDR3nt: TGTGCCAGCAGCTCGACTAGCGGTACCGGGGAGCTGTTTTTT

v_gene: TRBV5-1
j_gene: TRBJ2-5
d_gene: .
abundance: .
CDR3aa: CASSLQGFGDWETQYF
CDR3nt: TGCGCCAGCAGCTTGCAGGGGTTCGGAGATTGGGAGACCCAGTACTTC